This section outlines one T cell receptor beta chain sequence together with its context. What it recognizes is unknown. Per germline, CDR1 SGHRS and CDR2 YFSETQ. The trim removed 0 bases at V and 9 bases at J, leaving 7 bases unmatched. The CDR3 spans 14 residues. This record comes from a study of T cell responses to AZD1222 COVID-19 vaccine. Study conclusions and caveats: Spike-wide vaccine-associated CD4 TCRs dominated at 160-218 and 743-854.

Measured with immunoSEQ multiplex PCR; TCRdb has only the in-frame clones, and not every one. The top ten clones hold approximately 0.49% of a sample with about 180,000 clones, approximately 86% of them seen once. This receptor was obtained from an adult in good health. The chain employs TRBV5-1 and TRBJ2-7; 9 nucleotides align to TRBD1. The sequencing here drew on peripheral blood, taken on day 0 of AZD1222 vaccination. The CDR3 protein is CASSLADRGSAQYF. CDR3 nucleotide sequence: TGCGCCAGCAGCTTGGCGGACAGGGGCTCGGCGCAGTACTTC.